This passage covers 30 T cell receptor beta chains from one sample sequenced in a study of shared clonotypes between healthy human individuals. Only in-frame clones appear in the TCRdb table, and some are missing; sequencing was by immunoSEQ multiplex PCR. The repertoire consists of about 2.4 million clones, with roughly 92% occurring once and the leading ten covering 0.14%. The source material was naive CD4+ T cells sorted from blood. The subset: CD45RA+ positively selected. These receptors originate from a man between 18 and 35 years old in good health.

The J gene is TRBJ2-7, the V gene TRBV7-9; D may be TRBD1 (7 bases). Germline lookup yields CDR1 SEHNR and CDR2 FQNEAQ (reference sequence). The CDR3 has 14 residues. V was cut by 3 bases and J by 4 bases, with 13 bases left in between. CDR3 sequence reads: CASSFQGGRYEQYF. The CDR3 nucleotides read TGTGCCAGCAGCTTTCAGGGGGGAAGGTACGAGCAGTACTTC. The full variable domain, completed using reference TRBV7-9 and TRBJ2-7, is DTGVSQNPRHKITKRGQNVTFRCDPISEHNRLYWYRQTLGQGPEFLTYFQNEAQLEKSRLLSDRFSAERPKGSFSTLEIQRTEQGDSAMYLCASSFQGGRYEQYFGPGTRLTVT.

This chain uses TRBV29-1 with TRBJ2-1; D possibly corresponds to TRBD2 (7 bases). The CDR3 spans 17 residues. Trimming removed 4 bases from V and 3 bases from J, with 22 bases in between. In germline, CDR1 is SQVTM, CDR2 ANQGSEA. The CDR3 nucleotides are TGCAGCGTTGCGGGGGCGCGGGCTAGCGGAAGCTACAATGAGCAGTTCTTC. Translated: CSVAGARASGSYNEQFF.

The chain has TRBV5-1 and TRBJ1-6; D is perhaps TRBD1 (5 bases). CDR1 is SGHRS, CDR2 YFSETQ, per germline. Trimming removed 3 bases from V and 6 bases from J, with 22 bases in between. The CDR3 has 18 amino acids. The CDR3 nucleotides are TGCGCCAGCAGCTCGTGGCCGGTACAGGCGGACGGTAATTCACCCCTCCACTTT. This gives the protein CASSSWPVQADGNSPLHF.

The chain employs TRBV5-4 and TRBJ1-1, with D possibly being TRBD1 (6 bases). The CDR3 covers 15 residues. Trimming removed 4 bases at V and 1 base at J, with 14 bases between. CDR1 and CDR2 from the germline V gene are SGHNT and YYREEE (reference sequence). The CDR3 DNA is TGTGCCAGCAGCCGAGAACCGGGACAGAACACTGAAGCTTTCTTT. Translation gives CASSREPGQNTEAFF.

This sequence joins TRBV11-2 and TRBJ2-2; D is ambiguous. Trimming removed 3 bases at V and 4 bases at J, with 9 bases between. Germline lookup yields CDR1 SGHAT and CDR2 FQNNGV. The CDR3 has 14 amino acids. Here the CDR3 DNA reads TGTGCCAGCAGCTTTCCGGTCAGCACCGGGGAGCTGTTTTTT. Residues: CASSFPVSTGELFF.

This clone has only a few counts. This chain joins TRBV9 and TRBJ1-1, with D perhaps matching TRBD1 (6 bases). This CDR3 has 15 residues. Per the germline V gene, CDR1 is SGDLS and CDR2 is YYNGEE. Trimming shortened V by 4 bases and J by 3 bases, and 16 bases separated the two germline ends. The CDR3 DNA reads as TGTGCCAGCAGCAAGGGACAAGGGTGGGACACTGAAGCTTTCTTT. This codes for CASSKGQGWDTEAFF.

The rearrangement links TRBV4-3 to TRBJ2-1; 14 positions agree with TRBD2. J lost 7 bases, V lost 6 bases, and 5 bases had no gene match. The CDR3 consists of 15 residues. The germline V gene has CDR1 LGHNA and CDR2 YSLEER. The CDR3: CASSEGLAGVNEQFF. CDR3 nucleotides: TGCGCCAGCAGTGAGGGACTAGCGGGAGTAAATGAGCAGTTCTTC.

This clone was seen only once. The chain recombines TRBV7-6 with TRBJ2-5; 9 nucleotides line up with TRBD2. The CDR3 is made up of 15 amino acids. V shed 3 bases, J shed 5 bases, and the junction held 7 bases outside the gene matches. The germline V gene encodes CDR1 SGHVS and CDR2 FNYEAQ. The CDR3 DNA sequence: TGTGCCAGCAGCTTTGGTAGCGGGAGAGGGGAGACCCAGTACTTC. It translates to CASSFGSGRGETQYF.

The chain links TRBV9 to TRBJ2-1; TRBD2 is a possible D gene (6 bases). Germline V gives CDR1 SGDLS, CDR2 YYNGEE. V lost 4 bases and J 0 bases, leaving 14 bases between the germline ends. The CDR3 length is 16 residues. CDR3 protein: CASSPSRGGSYNEQFF. The CDR3 DNA sequence: TGTGCCAGCAGCCCGAGCCGGGGAGGCTCCTACAATGAGCAGTTCTTC.

The genes are TRBV29-1 and TRBJ1-1, with 8 positions matching TRBD1. Germline trimming cut 1 base from V and 0 bases from J; bases unmatched to any gene: 16. CDR3 length: 19 amino acids. CDR1 SQVTM and CDR2 ANQGSEA come from the germline V gene. CDR3 bases: TGCAGCGTTGAAGGGAAATTTCAGGGGGCTACCTCCTTGAACACTGAAGCTTTCTTT. Its protein is CSVEGKFQGATSLNTEAFF.

The chain employs TRBV9 and TRBJ2-7, with D hard to call. CDR1 and CDR2 from the germline V gene are SGDLS and YYNGEE. The CDR3 runs 12 residues. Deletions cut 3 bases from V and 4 bases from J, with 8 bases between. CDR3: CASSGKIYEQYF. The DNA for the CDR3 is TGTGCCAGCAGCGGTAAGATTTACGAGCAGTACTTC.

This clone was observed once. V is TRBV7-2 and J is TRBJ2-7; 7 bases agree with TRBD1. The CDR3 spans 15 residues. Germline CDR1 reads SGHTA; CDR2 reads FQGNSA. The junction had 12 bases not matched to a gene; V was cut back by 7 bases and J by 3 bases. Here the CDR3 reads CASTWTSQGNYEQYF. As DNA, the CDR3 is TGTGCCAGCACCTGGACCTCACAGGGGAACTACGAGCAGTACTTC.

This chain joins TRBV30 and TRBJ1-2; D is unresolved. There are 13 residues in the CDR3. Germline CDR1 and CDR2: GTSNPN and SVGIG (reference sequence). V dropped 1 base and J dropped 6 bases, with 12 bases sitting between them. CDR3 residues: CAWSGLSPNGYTF. Written as DNA, the CDR3 is TGTGCCTGGAGTGGGCTTAGTCCCAATGGCTACACCTTC.

The V and J genes are TRBV5-4 and TRBJ2-2; possibly TRBD2 for D (5 bases). The germline V gene has CDR1 SGHNT and CDR2 YYREEE (reference sequence). V gave up 6 bases and J gave up 7 bases, with 19 bases separating them. The CDR3 runs 15 residues. The CDR3, as DNA: TGTGCCAGCACCTACGGTCGGGCGGGCAGCGGGGAGCTGTTTTTT. This translates into CASTYGRAGSGELFF.

This clone was counted a single time. The chain is built from TRBV19 and TRBJ1-4; D ambiguous. The CDR3 is 13 residues long. The ends were cut back, 6 bases at V and 10 bases at J, with 15 bases in the middle. Per the germline V gene, CDR1 is LNHDA and CDR2 is SQIVND (reference sequence). The CDR3 nucleotides read TGTGCCAGTAGCCCCGCGGAACGAGGAAAACTGTTTTTT. It specifies CASSPAERGKLFF.

This chain joins TRBV6-5 and TRBJ2-1; 8 bases are a match to TRBD2. Per the germline V gene, CDR1 is MNHEY and CDR2 is SVGAGI. CDR3 length: 15 residues. Trimming cost V 0 bases and J 8 bases; bases outside gene matches: 6. The CDR3 spells CASSYSQRESYEQFF. CDR3 nucleotides: TGTGCCAGCAGTTACTCCCAGCGGGAGAGCTATGAGCAGTTCTTC.

This rearrangement joins TRBV18 to TRBJ1-3; D possibly corresponds to TRBD1 (5 bases). This CDR3 comprises 14 residues. The germline CDR1 and CDR2 sequences are KGHSH and LQKENI. The V end lost 3 bases, the J end lost 4 bases, and 10 bases lay between the germline ends. CDR3 DNA: TGTGCCAGCTCACCGCAGGGACGGGGAAACACCATATATTTT. As protein: CASSPQGRGNTIYF. Variable domain in full (rest from reference TRBV18 and TRBJ1-3): NAGVMQNPRHLVRRRGQEARLRCSPMKGHSHVYWYRQLPEEGLKFMVYLQKENIIDESGMPKERFSAEFPKEGPSILRIQQVVRGDSAAYFCASSPQGRGNTIYFGEGSWLTVV.

The chain links TRBV7-9 to TRBJ2-7, with D unclear. Germline V lookup: CDR1 SEHNR, CDR2 FQNEAQ (reference sequence). Trimming shortened V by 5 bases and J by 4 bases, and 6 bases separated the two germline ends. This CDR3 has 11 amino acids. Here the CDR3 DNA reads TGTGCCAGCAGCGCGACTTACGAGCAGTACTTC. Translating it yields CASSATYEQYF.

This clone was detected only once. This rearrangement joins TRBV11-2 to TRBJ1-5; D not resolved. The V end was cut by 5 bases, the J end by 0 bases, with 11 bases between. The germline gives CDR1 SGHAT, CDR2 FQNNGV. This CDR3 has 15 residues. This CDR3 is CASSEDGNSNQPQHF. CDR3 DNA sequence: TGTGCCAGCAGCGAGGACGGAAATAGCAATCAGCCCCAGCATTTT. Looking up the rest from reference TRBV11-2 and TRBJ1-5 gives the full variable domain: EAGVAQSPRYKIIEKRQSVAFWCNPISGHATLYWYQQILGQGPKLLIQFQNNGVVDDSQLPKDRFSAERLKGVDSTLKIQPAKLEDSAVYLCASSEDGNSNQPQHFGDGTRLSIL.

V gene TRBV7-9 combines with J gene TRBJ1-2, with D uncertain. V lost 8 bases to trimming and J lost 4 bases, with 14 bases between them. Germline V gene sequence: CDR1 SEHNR, CDR2 FQNEAQ (reference sequence). This CDR3 contains 13 residues. This CDR3 reads CASSMDPSYGYTF. The CDR3 DNA reads TGTGCCAGCTCGATGGACCCTTCCTATGGCTACACCTTC.

The J gene is TRBJ1-1, the V gene TRBV21-1; whether TRBD1, the table's D call, matches the DNA was not checked. TRBV21-1 is shown as a pseudogene. This CDR3 comprises 20 residues. The CDR3 nucleotides read TGTGCCAGCAGCAAAGTCCCCGGACAGGGGGTGACTTGGATGAACACTGAAGCTTTCTTT. Protein: CASSKVPGQGVTWMNTEAFF.

The chain is built from TRBV6-5 and TRBJ1-5; D not certain. Per germline, CDR1 MNHEY and CDR2 SVGAGI. Trimming stripped 6 bases from V and 0 bases from J, with 6 bases between. The CDR3 spans 13 residues. CDR3 sequence (DNA): TGTGCCAGCAGCGCCGGTAGCAATCAGCCCCAGCATTTT. Translating gives CASSAGSNQPQHF.

This chain links TRBV27 with TRBJ2-7; 8 bases line up with TRBD2. Unmatched junction bases numbered 15, after V lost 3 bases and J lost 2 bases. Germline CDR1 is MNHEY and CDR2 is SMNVEV (reference sequence). This CDR3 comprises 18 residues. The CDR3 DNA reads TGTGCCAGCAGTTTCCCCCACTCCTTAGCGGGGAATCCCTACGAGCAGTACTTC. Translated: CASSFPHSLAGNPYEQYF.

The rearrangement joins TRBV5-1 to TRBJ1-1; TRBD1 aligns across 7 bases. CDR3 length equals 16 residues. Unmatched junction bases numbered 11, after V lost 4 bases and J lost 2 bases. Germline CDR1 and CDR2: SGHRS and YFSETQ. The CDR3 region is CASSPQGPRSNTEAFF. As DNA, the CDR3 is TGCGCCAGCAGCCCACAGGGGCCCAGGTCAAACACTGAAGCTTTCTTT.

This clone was seen only once. The gene calls are TRBV5-1 and TRBJ2-7; D gene unclear. The V gene's germline CDR1 is SGHRS and CDR2 YFSETQ. CDR3 length: 15 residues. V lost 0 bases, J lost 7 bases, and 17 bases lay in between. CDR3 residues: CASSLAASGTREQYF. The CDR3 nucleotides read TGCGCCAGCAGCTTGGCGGCTTCAGGAACGCGGGAGCAGTACTTC.

The sample holds one count of this clone. DNA of the CDR3: TGCGCCAGCAGCTTGGCCCACAGACATCTGGCTGGCACAGATACGCAGTATTTT. This translates into CASSLAHRHLAGTDTQYF. V and J are TRBV5-1 and TRBJ2-3; D remains unclear. V was clipped by 0 bases and J by 1 base, with 18 bases between them. Germline V gene lookup returns CDR1 SGHRS and CDR2 YFSETQ. This CDR3 spans 18 amino acids.

Here the CDR3 reads CASSPPPKSGNTIYF. In nucleotides, the CDR3 is TGTGCCAGCAGTCCTCCCCCGAAGTCTGGAAACACCATATATTTT. The chain joins TRBV28 to TRBJ1-3; D unresolved. This CDR3 has 15 amino acids. Germline V lookup: CDR1 MDHEN, CDR2 SYDVKM. V was trimmed by 5 bases and J by 1 base, leaving 12 bases between them.

The chain combines TRBV19 with TRBJ1-2; TRBD1 is a possible D gene (5 bases). The length of the CDR3 is 13 residues. Germline V gene sequence: CDR1 LNHDA, CDR2 SQIVND (reference sequence). V lost 6 bases to trimming and J lost 4 bases, with 12 bases between them. In nucleotides, the CDR3 is TGTGCCAGTAGCCAGGGACTGATCTATGGCTACACCTTC. It is translated as CASSQGLIYGYTF.

The genes are TRBV5-1 and TRBJ2-5; no clear D. V was clipped by 0 bases and J by 0 bases, with 6 bases between them. The CDR3 runs to 14 residues. Looked up from germline, CDR1 is SGHRS and CDR2 is YFSETQ. CDR3 region: CASSLGNHQETQYF. DNA of the CDR3: TGCGCCAGCAGCTTGGGCAACCACCAAGAGACCCAGTACTTC.

V usage is TRBV10-3 and J usage is TRBJ2-1; D possibly corresponds to TRBD2 (5 bases). The CDR3 sequence is 14 residues long. CDR1 and CDR2 from the germline V gene are ENHRY and SYGVKD. Between the trimmed V and J ends, which lost 3 bases and 3 bases, there was a span of 9 bases. In nucleotides, the CDR3 is TGTGCCATCAGTGAACCCGGGAACTACAATGAGCAGTTCTTC. It encodes CAISEPGNYNEQFF.